This entry describes one TCR beta chain. Its matching antigen is unknown. This CDR3 contains 14 residues. V was pared by 0 bases and J by 6 bases, with 11 bases between. From germline, CDR1 is DFQATT and CDR2 SNEGSKA (reference sequence). Findings and limits, study-wide: Greatest tumor Treg TCR overlap was with tumor naive CD4+ cells.

TCRdb reprocessed the 5' RACE reads with MiXCR, giving one entry per CDR3 protein. The table records tens of thousands of distinct CDR3 sequences, roughly 27% of them present only once. The chain joins TRBV20-1 to TRBJ1-4; D gene unclear. The receptor was isolated from a female donor with breast cancer. Sequences were obtained from memory CD4+ T cells sorted from a lymph node. Subset reported: memory CD4+ T cells, CD4+CD45RO+CD25-. The CDR3 bases are TGCAGTGCTAGAGATCCGGGATTATATGAAAAACTGTTTTTT. This codes for CSARDPGLYEKLFF.